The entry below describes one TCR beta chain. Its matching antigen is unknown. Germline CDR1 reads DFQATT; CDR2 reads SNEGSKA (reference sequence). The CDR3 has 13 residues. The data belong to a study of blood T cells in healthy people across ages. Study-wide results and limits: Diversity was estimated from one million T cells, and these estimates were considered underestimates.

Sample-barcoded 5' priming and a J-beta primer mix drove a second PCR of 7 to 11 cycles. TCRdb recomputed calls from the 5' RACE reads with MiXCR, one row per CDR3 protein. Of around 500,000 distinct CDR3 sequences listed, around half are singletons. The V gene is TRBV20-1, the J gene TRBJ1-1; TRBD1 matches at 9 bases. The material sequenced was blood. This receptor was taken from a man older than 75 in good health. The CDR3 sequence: CSPRGTGYTEAFF. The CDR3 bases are TGCAGCCCACGGGGGACAGGGTATACTGAAGCTTTCTTT.